Following are 8 T cell receptor beta chains from one sample sequenced in a study of a mutant IDH1 vaccine in newly diagnosed glioma. Clones were read by immunoSEQ multiplex PCR, and TCRdb kept only the in-frame ones, dropping some. The top ten hold around 2.4% of the sample, which has around 30,000 clones, around 90% seen once. Which antigens these TCRs recognize remains unknown. This sample's time point: week 47, end of study. Mutant IDH1 20-mer peptide, at 300 ug, made up each vaccine dose, with topical imiquimod. The sample consisted of PBMCs, taken from a glioma patient whose treatment included an IDH1 peptide vaccine. Receptors were obtained from a man aged 40-50 years with glioma.

V gene TRBV30 combines with J gene TRBJ1-5; perhaps TRBD1 as D (5 bases). Trimming took off 2 bases at V and 2 bases at J, with 13 bases between the two ends. The CDR3 is 15 amino acids. The V gene's germline CDR1 is GTSNPN and CDR2 SVGIG (reference sequence). In DNA, the CDR3 is TGTGCCTGGAGTTTTTCCGACAGAGGCAATCAGCCCCAGCATTTT. Translated: CAWSFSDRGNQPQHF.

The chain has TRBV7-9 and TRBJ2-1, with TRBD2 identical over 14 bases. The CDR3 is 16 residues long. CDR1 SEHNR and CDR2 FQNEAQ come from the germline V gene (reference sequence). J was trimmed by 8 bases and V by 4 bases; bases with no gene match: 7. The CDR3 protein is CASSSFGLAGGYEQFF. The DNA for the CDR3 is TGTGCCAGCAGCTCATTCGGACTAGCGGGGGGTTATGAGCAGTTCTTC.

This chain connects TRBV12-2 to TRBJ1-1; the table gives TRBD1 as D, unverified against the DNA. TRBV12-2 is designated a pseudogene. CDR3 length equals 15 residues. Here the CDR3 DNA reads TGTGCAAGTCGCTTAGCGATGGCTTCGAACACTGAAGCTTTCTTT. As protein: CASRLAMASNTEAFF.

The genes are TRBV5-1 and TRBJ1-5, with 7 nucleotides matching TRBD1. The V gene's germline CDR1 is SGHRS and CDR2 YFSETQ. The CDR3 extends over 15 amino acids. V lost 3 bases and J lost 5; bases outside the gene matches: 8. CDR3 sequence (DNA): TGCGCCAGCAGCTGGACGACAGGGAAGGATCAGCCCCAGCATTTT. It specifies CASSWTTGKDQPQHF.

The rearrangement uses TRBV7-9 and TRBJ2-7, with D uncertain. V dropped 2 bases and J dropped 4 bases, with 9 bases sitting between them. The CDR3 length is 13 residues. Per the germline V gene, CDR1 is SEHNR and CDR2 is FQNEAQ (reference sequence). This CDR3 reads CASSLSTDYEQYF. CDR3 nucleotides: TGTGCCAGCAGCTTATCGACGGATTACGAGCAGTACTTC. The complete variable domain, with remaining parts taken from reference TRBV7-9 and TRBJ2-7, reads DTGVSQNPRHKITKRGQNVTFRCDPISEHNRLYWYRQTLGQGPEFLTYFQNEAQLEKSRLLSDRFSAERPKGSFSTLEIQRTEQGDSAMYLCASSLSTDYEQYFGPGTRLTVT.

J is TRBJ2-5 and V is TRBV14, with D possibly matching TRBD1 (5 bases). CDR1 and CDR2 from the germline V gene are SGHDN and FVKESK. V lost 1 base, J lost 1 base, and 16 bases lay in between. CDR3 length equals 17 residues. The CDR3 DNA follows: TGTGCCAGCAGCCAAGGTCTTGGTCGACAGCCCCAAGAGACCCAGTACTTC. Translation: CASSQGLGRQPQETQYF.

This sequence joins TRBV11-2 and TRBJ1-2; D remains unclear. In germline, CDR1 is SGHAT, CDR2 FQNNGV. The CDR3 is 13 amino acids. Trimming pared 0 bases from V and 3 bases from J, leaving 5 bases between. CDR3 bases: TGTGCCAGCAGCTTAGATGCGGACTATGGCTACACCTTC. Protein: CASSLDADYGYTF.

The genes are TRBV7-6 and TRBJ1-4; possibly TRBD1 for D (6 bases). The V gene's germline CDR1 is SGHVS and CDR2 FNYEAQ. The CDR3 loop spans 15 amino acids. With 1 base removed from V and 4 bases from J, the gap between germline ends came to 10 bases. Written as DNA, the CDR3 is TGTGCCAGCAGCTTAGTGGGGGGCCTTAATGAAAAACTGTTTTTT. It encodes CASSLVGGLNEKLFF.